Listed below are T cell receptor beta chains from one sample, sequenced in a study of T cells in Graves' hyperthyroidism and ophthalmopathy. TCRdb re-analysed the multiplex PCR reads in MiXCR, keeping a single row per CDR3 protein. This table holds roughly 700,000 distinct CDR3 sequences, 11% to 15% found once. Sequencing was carried out using blood. The source is a woman aged 18-30 years with Graves' hyperthyroidism. CDR3s include the opening cysteine and the closing phenylalanine or tryptophan. Fields, in order: D gene, V gene, J gene, clone size, CDR3 DNA, CDR3 protein. D genes are given only for firm matches. Rows may omit the clone size; those that give it use once, few, many or a size class.

d_call: TRBD1
v_call: TRBV18
j_call: TRBJ2-3
clone_size: many
cdr3_nt: TGTGCCAGCTCACGAGGGACAGGGGCGGCGCAGTATTTT
cdr3_aa: CASSRGTGAAQYF

d_call: TRBD2
v_call: TRBV7-2
j_call: TRBJ2-1
clone_size: -
cdr3_nt: TGTGCCAGCAGCTTAGGACTAGCGGGAGCATGGGAGCAGTTCTTC
cdr3_aa: CASSLGLAGAWEQFF

d_call: TRBD2
v_call: TRBV4-3
j_call: TRBJ2-1
clone_size: -
cdr3_nt: TGCGCCAGCAGCCAAGACGAGGACAGTTGGACTAGCGGATACAATGAGCAGTTCTTC
cdr3_aa: CASSQDEDSWTSGYNEQFF

d_call: TRBD2
v_call: TRBV19
j_call: TRBJ2-1
clone_size: -
cdr3_nt: TGTGCCAGTAGTCCTTACGTGACTAGCGGCTACAATGAGCAGTTCTTC
cdr3_aa: CASSPYVTSGYNEQFF

d_call: -
v_call: TRBV11-3
j_call: TRBJ1-1
clone_size: many
cdr3_nt: TGTGCCAGCAGCTATGGGCTGGGGGACACTGAAGCTTTCTTT
cdr3_aa: CASSYGLGDTEAFF

d_call: -
v_call: TRBV7-9
j_call: TRBJ1-1
clone_size: few
cdr3_nt: TGTGCCAGCAGCCCCTCCTTTCGTAACACTGAAGCTTTCTTT
cdr3_aa: CASSPSFRNTEAFF

d_call: TRBD2
v_call: TRBV6-2/TRBV6-3
j_call: TRBJ2-7
clone_size: -
cdr3_nt: TGTGCCAGCAGTTTTCTCAGGACTAGCGGGACCTACGAGCAGTACTTC
cdr3_aa: CASSFLRTSGTYEQYF

d_call: -
v_call: TRBV6-1
j_call: TRBJ2-5
clone_size: many
cdr3_nt: TGTGCCAGCAGTGCGGGCGAGGAAGAGACCCAGTACTTC
cdr3_aa: CASSAGEEETQYF

d_call: -
v_call: TRBV10-3
j_call: TRBJ2-7
clone_size: -
cdr3_nt: TGTGCCTCTTCGGGGCAGGGGGCTAGCGGCGCCTCCTACGAGCAGTACTTC
cdr3_aa: CASSGQGASGASYEQYF

d_call: -
v_call: TRBV20-1
j_call: TRBJ2-3
clone_size: many
cdr3_nt: TGCAGTGCTAGGAATCTTATTAGCGGAGGGAGGACAGATACGCAGTATTTT
cdr3_aa: CSARNLISGGRTDTQYF

d_call: TRBD1
v_call: TRBV20-1
j_call: TRBJ1-2
clone_size: -
cdr3_nt: TGCAGTGCTCCTCCGGCGGACAGGGGATATGGCTACACCTTC
cdr3_aa: CSAPPADRGYGYTF

d_call: -
v_call: TRBV24-1
j_call: TRBJ2-4
clone_size: -
cdr3_nt: TGTGCCACCAGTGATTGGGGAGACAAAAACATTCAGTACTTC
cdr3_aa: CATSDWGDKNIQYF

d_call: -
v_call: TRBV2
j_call: TRBJ2-7
clone_size: many
cdr3_nt: TGTGCCAGCAGAGGGGACGGAGTCTCCTACGAGCAGTACTTC
cdr3_aa: CASRGDGVSYEQYF

d_call: TRBD2
v_call: TRBV12-3/TRBV12-4
j_call: TRBJ2-7
clone_size: many
cdr3_nt: TGTGCCAGCGTTCAAGCCGGGACTAGCTCCTACGAGCAGTACTTC
cdr3_aa: CASVQAGTSSYEQYF

d_call: TRBD1
v_call: TRBV25-1
j_call: TRBJ1-2
clone_size: few
cdr3_nt: TGTGCCAGCAGTGAATCGGTGGCGCGACAGGGGGATTATGGCTACACCTTC
cdr3_aa: CASSESVARQGDYGYTF

d_call: TRBD2
v_call: TRBV6-5
j_call: TRBJ2-7
clone_size: few
cdr3_nt: TGTGCCAGCAGTTACTCAGGTAGCGGGAGGTACGAGCAGTACTTC
cdr3_aa: CASSYSGSGRYEQYF

d_call: TRBD1
v_call: TRBV20-1
j_call: TRBJ2-7
clone_size: -
cdr3_nt: TGCAGTGCAGACACCCGGACAGGAGTCTACGAGCAGTACTTC
cdr3_aa: CSADTRTGVYEQYF

d_call: TRBD1
v_call: TRBV27
j_call: TRBJ1-2
clone_size: -
cdr3_nt: TGTGCCAGCAGTTCCCCGGGACAGTCGTCCGCCTTC
cdr3_aa: CASSSPGQSSAF

d_call: -
v_call: TRBV7-8
j_call: TRBJ1-1
clone_size: many
cdr3_nt: TGTGCCAGCAGCTTATACCAGTCGCGAACCAACACTGAAGCTTTCTTT
cdr3_aa: CASSLYQSRTNTEAFF

d_call: -
v_call: TRBV28
j_call: TRBJ1-4
clone_size: many
cdr3_nt: TGTGCCAGCAGTTTCCAACAGGGAAATGAAAAACTGTTTTTT
cdr3_aa: CASSFQQGNEKLFF

d_call: -
v_call: TRBV6-2/TRBV6-3
j_call: TRBJ1-2
clone_size: -
cdr3_nt: TGTGCCAGCAGTTACATGGGGACACCAAACGTTGATGGCTACACCTTC
cdr3_aa: CASSYMGTPNVDGYTF

d_call: TRBD2
v_call: TRBV6-5
j_call: TRBJ2-1
clone_size: few
cdr3_nt: TGTGCCAGCAGTTACTCCAGGGGACTAGCGGGAGGGCTAAATGAGCAGTTCTTC
cdr3_aa: CASSYSRGLAGGLNEQFF

d_call: TRBD1
v_call: TRBV28
j_call: TRBJ2-7
clone_size: -
cdr3_nt: TGTGCCAGCAGTCTCGGGGCCGGGACAGGAGCCTACGAGCAGTACTTC
cdr3_aa: CASSLGAGTGAYEQYF

d_call: -
v_call: TRBV7-9
j_call: TRBJ1-1
clone_size: many
cdr3_nt: TGTGCCAGCGGCTTAGGGCAGACGAACACTGAAGCTTTCTTT
cdr3_aa: CASGLGQTNTEAFF

d_call: TRBD2
v_call: TRBV19
j_call: TRBJ2-1
clone_size: -
cdr3_nt: TGTGCCAGTAGTTCCCTTTTTCGGCTAGCGGGCTCCTACAATGAGCAGTTCTTC
cdr3_aa: CASSSLFRLAGSYNEQFF

d_call: TRBD1
v_call: TRBV4-1
j_call: TRBJ2-1
clone_size: -
cdr3_nt: TGCGCCAGCAGCCTTCGGGACAGACAAGACAATGAGCAGTTCTTC
cdr3_aa: CASSLRDRQDNEQFF

d_call: -
v_call: TRBV20-1
j_call: TRBJ2-3
clone_size: many
cdr3_nt: TGCAGTGCTAGGAGGGGCGGGAGCACAGATACGCAGTATTTT
cdr3_aa: CSARRGGSTDTQYF